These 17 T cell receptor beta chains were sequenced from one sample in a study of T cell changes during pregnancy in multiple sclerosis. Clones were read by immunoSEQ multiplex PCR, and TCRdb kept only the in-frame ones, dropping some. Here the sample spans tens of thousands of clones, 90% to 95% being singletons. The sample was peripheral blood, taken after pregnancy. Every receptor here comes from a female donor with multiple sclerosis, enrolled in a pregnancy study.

The CDR3 protein is CASRRTGDEQFF. The CDR3 bases are TGTGCCAGCAGGCGGACAGGTGATGAGCAGTTCTTC. The chain has TRBV5-4 and TRBJ2-1; 7 bases line up with TRBD1. CDR3 size: 12 residues. Trimming took 5 bases from V and 8 from J; bases not matched to a gene: 4. Germline V gene sequence: CDR1 SGHNT, CDR2 YYREEE (reference sequence).

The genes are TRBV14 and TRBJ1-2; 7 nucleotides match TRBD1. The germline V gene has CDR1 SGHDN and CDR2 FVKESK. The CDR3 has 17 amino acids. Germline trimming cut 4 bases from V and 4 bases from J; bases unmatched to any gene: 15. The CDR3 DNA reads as TGTGCCAGCAGCCCTTATACATCAGGGGGGAACGGCTATGGCTACACCTTC. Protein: CASSPYTSGGNGYGYTF.

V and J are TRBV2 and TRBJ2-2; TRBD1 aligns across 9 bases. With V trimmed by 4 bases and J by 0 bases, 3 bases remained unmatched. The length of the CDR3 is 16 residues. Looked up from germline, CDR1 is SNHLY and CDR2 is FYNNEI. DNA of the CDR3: TGTGCCAGCAGTGCCCGGACAGGGGCGAACACCGGGGAGCTGTTTTTT. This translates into CASSARTGANTGELFF.

The CDR3 sequence: CASSRGGGDGYTF. In nucleotides, the CDR3 is TGTGCCAGCAGCCGGGGTGGTGGGGATGGCTACACCTTC. V gene TRBV5-4 combines with J gene TRBJ1-2; D is ambiguous. Per germline, CDR1 SGHNT and CDR2 YYREEE (reference sequence). Between the trimmed V and J ends, which lost 4 bases and 6 bases, there was a span of 13 bases. The CDR3 extends over 13 amino acids.

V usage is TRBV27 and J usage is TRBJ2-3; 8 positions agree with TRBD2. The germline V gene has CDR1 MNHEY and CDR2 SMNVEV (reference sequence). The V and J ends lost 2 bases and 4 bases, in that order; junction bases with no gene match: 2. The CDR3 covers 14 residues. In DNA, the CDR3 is TGTGCCAGCAGTTTAAGCGGGAGCGCAGATACGCAGTATTTT. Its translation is CASSLSGSADTQYF.

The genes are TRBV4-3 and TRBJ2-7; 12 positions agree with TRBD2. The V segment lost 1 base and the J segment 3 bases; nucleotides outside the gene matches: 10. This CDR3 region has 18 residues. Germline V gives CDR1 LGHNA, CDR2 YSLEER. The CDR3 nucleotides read TGCGCCAGCAGCCAAGGGGGGGCCCTAGCGGGGGGGCTCTACGAGCAGTACTTC. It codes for CASSQGGALAGGLYEQYF.

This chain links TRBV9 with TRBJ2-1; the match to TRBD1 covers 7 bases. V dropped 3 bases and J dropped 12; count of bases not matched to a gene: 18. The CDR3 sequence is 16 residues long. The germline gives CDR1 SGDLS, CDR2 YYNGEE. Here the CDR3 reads CASSAARQGHDLGQFF. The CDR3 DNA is TGTGCCAGCAGCGCGGCCAGACAGGGACACGATCTTGGGCAGTTCTTC.

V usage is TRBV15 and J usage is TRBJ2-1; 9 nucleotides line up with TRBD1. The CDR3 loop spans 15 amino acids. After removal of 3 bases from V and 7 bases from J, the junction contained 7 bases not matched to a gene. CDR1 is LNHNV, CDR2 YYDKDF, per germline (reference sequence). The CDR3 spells CATSRPGTGLNEQFF. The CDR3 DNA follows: TGTGCCACCAGCAGGCCTGGGACAGGGTTGAATGAGCAGTTCTTC. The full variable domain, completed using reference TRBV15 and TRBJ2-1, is DAMVIQNPRYQVTQFGKPVTLSCSQTLNHNVMYWYQQKSSQAPKLLFHYYDKDFNNEADTPDNFQSRRPNTSFCFLDIRSPGLGDTAMYLCATSRPGTGLNEQFFGPGTRLTVL.

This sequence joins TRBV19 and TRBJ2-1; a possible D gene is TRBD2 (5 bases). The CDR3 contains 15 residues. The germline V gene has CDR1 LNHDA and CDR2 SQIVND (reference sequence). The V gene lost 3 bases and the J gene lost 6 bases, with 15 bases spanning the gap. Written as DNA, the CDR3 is TGTGCCAGTAGTATTTTGGGAGTGGCTCTCAATGAGCAGTTCTTC. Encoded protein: CASSILGVALNEQFF.

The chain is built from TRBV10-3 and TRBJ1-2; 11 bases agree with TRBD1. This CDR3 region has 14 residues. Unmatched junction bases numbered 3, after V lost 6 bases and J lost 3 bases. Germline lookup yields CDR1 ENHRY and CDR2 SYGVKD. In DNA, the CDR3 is TGTGCCATCAGCGGGACAGGGGGGGACTATGGCTACACCTTC. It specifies CAISGTGGDYGYTF.

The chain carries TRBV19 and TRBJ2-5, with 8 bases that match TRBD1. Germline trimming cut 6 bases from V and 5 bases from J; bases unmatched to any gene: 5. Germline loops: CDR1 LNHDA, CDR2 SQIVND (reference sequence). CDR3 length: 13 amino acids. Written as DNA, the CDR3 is TGTGCCAGTAGCGGACAGGGAATGGAGACCCAGTACTTC. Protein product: CASSGQGMETQYF.

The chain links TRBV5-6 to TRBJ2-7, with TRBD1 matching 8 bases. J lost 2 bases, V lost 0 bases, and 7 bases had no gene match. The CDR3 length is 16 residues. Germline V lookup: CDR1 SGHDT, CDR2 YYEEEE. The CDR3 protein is CASSLERQGNAYEQYF. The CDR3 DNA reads TGTGCCAGCAGCTTGGAACGACAGGGGAATGCCTACGAGCAGTACTTC. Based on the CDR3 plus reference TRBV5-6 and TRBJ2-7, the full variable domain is DAGVTQSPTHLIKTRGQQVTLRCSPKSGHDTVSWYQQALGQGPQFIFQYYEEEERQRGNFPDRFSGHQFPNYSSELNVNALLLGDSALYLCASSLERQGNAYEQYFGPGTRLTVT.

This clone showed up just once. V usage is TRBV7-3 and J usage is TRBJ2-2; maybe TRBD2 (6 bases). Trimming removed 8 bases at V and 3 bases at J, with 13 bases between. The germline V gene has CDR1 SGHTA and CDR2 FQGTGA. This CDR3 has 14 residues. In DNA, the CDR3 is TGTGCCAGCGCCCTACTAGCCGACACCGGGGAGCTGTTTTTT. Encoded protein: CASALLADTGELFF.

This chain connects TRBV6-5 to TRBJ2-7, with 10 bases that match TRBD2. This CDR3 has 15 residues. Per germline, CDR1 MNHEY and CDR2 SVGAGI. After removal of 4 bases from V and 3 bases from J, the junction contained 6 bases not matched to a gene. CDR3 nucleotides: TGTGCCAGCAGTTTGGTAGCGGGGGGTTACTACGAGCAGTACTTC. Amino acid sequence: CASSLVAGGYYEQYF.

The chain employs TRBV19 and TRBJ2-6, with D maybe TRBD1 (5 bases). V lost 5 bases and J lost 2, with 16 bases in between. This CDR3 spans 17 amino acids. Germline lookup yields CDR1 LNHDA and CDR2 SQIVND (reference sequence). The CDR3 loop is CASSSWGVRTGANVLTF. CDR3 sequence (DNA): TGTGCCAGTAGTTCGTGGGGCGTCCGGACTGGGGCCAACGTCCTGACTTTC. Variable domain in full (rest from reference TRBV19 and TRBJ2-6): DGGITQSPKYLFRKEGQNVTLSCEQNLNHDAMYWYRQDPGQGLRLIYYSQIVNDFQKGDIAEGYSVSREKKESFPLTVTSAQKNPTAFYLCASSSWGVRTGANVLTFGAGSRLTVL.

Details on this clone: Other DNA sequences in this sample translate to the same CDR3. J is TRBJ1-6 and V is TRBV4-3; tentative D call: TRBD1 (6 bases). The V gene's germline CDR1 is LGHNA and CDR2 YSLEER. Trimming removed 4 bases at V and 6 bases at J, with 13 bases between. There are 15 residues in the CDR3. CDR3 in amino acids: CASSPATGPNSPLHF. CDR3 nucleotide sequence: TGCGCCAGCAGCCCCGCGACAGGTCCTAATTCACCCCTCCACTTT.

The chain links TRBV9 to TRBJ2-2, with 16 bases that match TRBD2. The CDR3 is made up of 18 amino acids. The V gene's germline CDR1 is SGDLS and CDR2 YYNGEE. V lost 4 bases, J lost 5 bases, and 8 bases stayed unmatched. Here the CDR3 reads CASSPPGLAGGPTGELFF. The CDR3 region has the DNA TGTGCCAGCAGCCCTCCGGGACTAGCGGGGGGGCCAACCGGGGAGCTGTTTTTT. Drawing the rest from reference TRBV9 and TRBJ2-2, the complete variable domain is DSGVTQTPKHLITATGQRVTLRCSPRSGDLSVYWYQQSLDQGLQFLIQYYNGEERAKGNILERFSAQQFPDLHSELNLSSLELGDSALYFCASSPPGLAGGPTGELFFGEGSRLTVL.